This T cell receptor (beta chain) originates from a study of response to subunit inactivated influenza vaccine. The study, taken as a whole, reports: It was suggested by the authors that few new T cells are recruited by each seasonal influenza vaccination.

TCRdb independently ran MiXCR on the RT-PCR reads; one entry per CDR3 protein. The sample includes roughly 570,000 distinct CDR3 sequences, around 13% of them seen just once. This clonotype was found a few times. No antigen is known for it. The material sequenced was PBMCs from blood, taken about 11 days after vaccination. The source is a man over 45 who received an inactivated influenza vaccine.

Here the CDR3 reads CASSSDYGTRNYEQYF. CDR3 in DNA: TGTGCCAGCAGTTCCGACTACGGGACTAGAAACTACGAGCAGTACTTC. The V and J genes are TRBV12-3 or TRBV12-4 and TRBJ2-7; 8 nucleotides line up with TRBD2. This CDR3 comprises 16 residues. With 4 bases clipped from V and 3 bases from J, the junction kept 11 bases outside the gene matches.